This is a list of T cell receptor beta chains from one sample in a study of response to subunit inactivated influenza vaccine. From the RT-PCR reads, TCRdb called clonotypes with MiXCR, one entry per CDR3 protein. Of approximately 570,000 distinct CDR3 sequences in the sample, about 7.6% were seen once. This specimen was PBMCs from blood, taken roughly 24 months after vaccination. The source of these receptors is a man aged 45 to 70 who received an inactivated influenza vaccine. CDR3s include the opening cysteine and the closing phenylalanine or tryptophan. A D gene is named only where the DNA matches it firmly. Size is stated for part of the rows, as once, few or many counts, or as a class when the clone is expanded.

v_call	d_call	clone_size	j_call	cdr3_length	cdr3_nt	cdr3_aa
TRBV6-1	.	few	TRBJ2-3	14	TGTGCCAGCAGTCCCCATCGAAGGACAGATACGCAGTATTTT	CASSPHRRTDTQYF
TRBV20-1	TRBD1	few	TRBJ1-3	13	TGCAGTGCCCCGGACAGGGCAGGAAACACCATATATTTT	CSAPDRAGNTIYF
TRBV7-2	.	few	TRBJ1-1	16	TGTGCCAGCAGCTTGACAGGCCCCCGGGCGGGTACTGAAGCTTTCTTT	CASSLTGPRAGTEAFF
TRBV10-1	TRBD1	few	TRBJ2-2	16	TGCGCCAGCAGTGAGTCCCCGGGACAGGGAACCGGGGAGCTGTTTTTT	CASSESPGQGTGELFF
TRBV12-3/TRBV12-4	.	many	TRBJ1-6	13	TGTGCCAGCAGTTCAGGGGCTCATTCACCCCTCCACTTT	CASSSGAHSPLHF
TRBV7-3	.	.	TRBJ2-1	14	TGTGCCAGCAGCTTAAGGTGGGACGGGAATGAGCAGTTCTTC	CASSLRWDGNEQFF
TRBV11-2	TRBD2	.	TRBJ2-3	14	TGTGCCAGCACCCGGGGGGGGCCTAGCGGTTGGAGTGATTTT	CASTRGGPSGWSDF
TRBV20-1	.	few	TRBJ1-6	14	TGCAGTGCTAGAGATGGAGGCGATAATTCACCCCTCCACTTT	CSARDGGDNSPLHF
TRBV4-1	TRBD1	.	TRBJ1-2	13	TGCGCCAGCAGCAACAACAGGGGTGAGGGCTACACCTTC	CASSNNRGEGYTF
TRBV7-9	TRBD1	few	TRBJ2-7	15	TGTGCCAGCAGCTCCTGGCCGACAGGGGTCCACGAGCAGTACTTC	CASSSWPTGVHEQYF
TRBV4-2	.	many	TRBJ1-5	15	TGTGCCAGCAGCCAACTCCAGGGCCCGAATCAGCCCCAGCATTTT	CASSQLQGPNQPQHF
TRBV10-3	.	.	TRBJ2-3	15	TGTGCCATCAGTCATGGGGGTTCTGGCACAGATACGCAGTATTTT	CAISHGGSGTDTQYF
TRBV20-1	.	.	TRBJ2-3	14	TGCAGTGCTAGTGGGAGGCGGGACACAGATACGCAGTATTTT	CSASGRRDTDTQYF
TRBV10-3	TRBD1	few	TRBJ1-4	13	TGTGCCATCGGGGACAGACCTAATGAAAAACTGTTTTTT	CAIGDRPNEKLFF
TRBV7-8	TRBD2	.	TRBJ2-3	16	TGTGCCAGCAGCTTAGGATGGCGGGGGGGCACAGATACGCAGTATTTT	CASSLGWRGGTDTQYF
TRBV24-1	TRBD1	many	TRBJ1-1	15	TGTGCCACCAGTGACCACGGACAGGGGGCTGGGGGAGCTTTCTTT	CATSDHGQGAGGAFF
TRBV7-2	.	many	TRBJ2-1	16	TGTGCCAGCAGCTTCGTAGCGGTAAGCTCCTACAATGAGCAGTTCTTC	CASSFVAVSSYNEQFF
TRBV4-2	.	few	TRBJ2-1	14	TGTGCCAGCAGCCCGGGAGTGACTGGCAATGAGCAGTTCTTC	CASSPGVTGNEQFF
TRBV5-1	.	few	TRBJ2-1	15	TGCGCCAGCAGCTTGGACAGAATGGGCTACAATGAGCAGTTCTTC	CASSLDRMGYNEQFF
TRBV5-5	.	few	TRBJ2-5	14	TGTGCCAGCAGCAGGGAAACACATCAAGAGACCCAGTACTTC	CASSRETHQETQYF
TRBV12-3/TRBV12-4	.	.	TRBJ2-5	15	TGTGCCAGCAGTTTGGGCCACGCAGGTCAAGAGACCCAGTACTTC	CASSLGHAGQETQYF
TRBV4-1	.	.	TRBJ1-4	17	TGCGCCAGCAGCCAACCCAACAGGGTCAAGGATAATGAAAAACTGTTTTTT	CASSQPNRVKDNEKLFF
TRBV20-1	.	.	TRBJ2-7	16	TGCAGTGCGCTCTGGGGCGACTCCACTTACCCCTACGAGCAGTACTTC	CSALWGDSTYPYEQYF
TRBV6-2/TRBV6-3	.	.	TRBJ2-7	13	TGTGCCAGCAGTTACTCGAGTACGCGCGAGCAGTACTTC	CASSYSSTREQYF
TRBV4-1	.	few	TRBJ1-1	21	TGCGCCAGCAGCCCATCACAATTAGGAACAGGGCCGTTTAAGGGGGTCACTGAAGCTTTCTTT	CASSPSQLGTGPFKGVTEAFF
TRBV20-1	TRBD2	few	TRBJ2-2	14	TGCAGTGCTATGCGGGGGGGCAGTACCGGGGAGCTGTTTTTT	CSAMRGGSTGELFF
TRBV19	.	few	TRBJ2-2	13	TGTGCCAGTATTGGGGTTAACACCGGGGAGCTGTTTTTT	CASIGVNTGELFF
TRBV9	TRBD2	few	TRBJ2-3	15	TGTGCCAGCAGCACCAGGACTAGCGCACCAGATACGCAGTATTTT	CASSTRTSAPDTQYF
TRBV29-1	TRBD1	.	TRBJ2-7	15	TGCAGCGTTTACACGGGACAGGGGGCTTCCTACGAGCAGTACTTC	CSVYTGQGASYEQYF
TRBV7-9	TRBD1	few	TRBJ1-4	15	TGTGCCAGCAGCGGAAGGACAGGACGTAGTGAAAAACTGTTTTTT	CASSGRTGRSEKLFF
TRBV28	TRBD2	few	TRBJ2-1	22	TGTGCCAGCAGACCCCAGGGTCCACCGGGGGCAACTAGCGGGAGTTTCAAGAATGAGCAGTTCTTC	CASRPQGPPGATSGSFKNEQFF
TRBV9	TRBD1	.	TRBJ2-6	15	TGTGCCAGCAGCACAGGGGAAATTGGGGCCAACGTCCTGACTTTC	CASSTGEIGANVLTF
TRBV9	.	few	TRBJ2-2	15	TGTGCCAGCAGCTCTAGGGGGGGCGGAACCGGGGAGCTGTTTTTT	CASSSRGGGTGELFF
TRBV27	.	few	TRBJ2-1	13	TGTGCCAGCAGGAACGCGGGACTTATGGAGCAGTTCTTC	CASRNAGLMEQFF
TRBV20-1	TRBD2	few	TRBJ2-5	14	TGCAGTGCCAGGAGAGGGGCGGGGGGAGAGACCCAGTACTTC	CSARRGAGGETQYF
TRBV3-1	.	few	TRBJ1-6	13	TGTGCCAGCAGCCAAGATCTAGGGACACCCCTCCACTTT	CASSQDLGTPLHF
TRBV11-2	TRBD2	.	TRBJ2-1	15	TGTGCCAGCAGTATAATAGCGGGGGGCAACAATGAGCAGTTCTTC	CASSIIAGGNNEQFF
TRBV11-2	.	many	TRBJ1-1	12	TGTGCCAGCAGCTTTGGGGTCACTGAAGCTTTCTTT	CASSFGVTEAFF
TRBV5-1	TRBD1	many	TRBJ2-2	15	TGCGCCAGCAGCCGACAGGGGCAGAACACCGGGGAGCTGTTTTTT	CASSRQGQNTGELFF
TRBV4-1	TRBD1	few	TRBJ1-1	16	TGCGCCAGCAGCCACTCGTATGGACAGGGTGCGACTGAAGCTTTCTTT	CASSHSYGQGATEAFF
TRBV6-1	TRBD1	many	TRBJ1-5	16	TGTGCCAGCAGCCTCCTCTCCGGGACAGGGGTTCAGCCCCAGCATTTT	CASSLLSGTGVQPQHF
TRBV19	.	few	TRBJ2-2	12	TGTGCCAGTACGGGGATTACCGGGGAGCTGTTTTTT	CASTGITGELFF
TRBV29-1	TRBD1	few	TRBJ2-5	16	TGCAGCGTCGAGGTGGGGACAGGGGCTTCCCAAGAGACCCAGTACTTC	CSVEVGTGASQETQYF
TRBV7-2	.	few	TRBJ2-5	15	TGTGCCAGCAGCTTAATGGGGCAACGGGTAGAGACCCAGTACTTC	CASSLMGQRVETQYF
TRBV4-3	.	.	TRBJ1-2	18	TGCGCCAGCAGCCAAGATTTAGTTCAGGCCAGGTTCGGATCTGGCTACACCTTC	CASSQDLVQARFGSGYTF
TRBV7-2	TRBD1	few	TRBJ2-2	17	TGTGCCAGCAGCCTAATGGGACAGGGGGGATCGGCCGGGGAGCTGTTTTTT	CASSLMGQGGSAGELFF
TRBV6-2/TRBV6-3	TRBD1	.	TRBJ1-5	13	TGTGCCAGCAGCTGGGACAGCCGAAGGACCCAGCATTTT	CASSWDSRRTQHF
TRBV6-5	TRBD2	many	TRBJ2-3	15	TGTGCCAGCAGTTACGAAAGCGGGGCGGCAGATACGCAGTATTTT	CASSYESGAADTQYF
TRBV29-1	TRBD1	few	TRBJ2-5	15	TGCAGCGCCGCCACACCTGACAGGGGAAAGGAGACCCAGTACTTC	CSAATPDRGKETQYF
TRBV7-2	.	many	TRBJ1-5	14	TGTGCCAGCAGCTTAGTTCCCTCGCCTCAGCCCCAGCATTTT	CASSLVPSPQPQHF
TRBV15	.	.	TRBJ2-7	14	TGTGCCACCAGCAGAGATCAGGGTGTCTACGAGCAGTACTTC	CATSRDQGVYEQYF
TRBV12-3/TRBV12-4	.	few	TRBJ1-5	14	TGTGCCAGCAGTTCGTTCCGGGGGGATCAGCCCCAGCATTTT	CASSSFRGDQPQHF
TRBV7-9	TRBD1	many	TRBJ2-1	17	TGTGCCAGCAGTATCACTTCGGGACAGGGATCCAACAATGAGCAGTTCTTC	CASSITSGQGSNNEQFF
TRBV27	.	few	TRBJ2-3	16	TGTGCCAGCAGTTACGGGCAGTTGGGAGTCACAGATACGCAGTATTTT	CASSYGQLGVTDTQYF
TRBV6-1	.	many	TRBJ2-3	13	TGTGCCAGCAGTGAAGGAGGGGCAGATACGCAGTATTTT	CASSEGGADTQYF